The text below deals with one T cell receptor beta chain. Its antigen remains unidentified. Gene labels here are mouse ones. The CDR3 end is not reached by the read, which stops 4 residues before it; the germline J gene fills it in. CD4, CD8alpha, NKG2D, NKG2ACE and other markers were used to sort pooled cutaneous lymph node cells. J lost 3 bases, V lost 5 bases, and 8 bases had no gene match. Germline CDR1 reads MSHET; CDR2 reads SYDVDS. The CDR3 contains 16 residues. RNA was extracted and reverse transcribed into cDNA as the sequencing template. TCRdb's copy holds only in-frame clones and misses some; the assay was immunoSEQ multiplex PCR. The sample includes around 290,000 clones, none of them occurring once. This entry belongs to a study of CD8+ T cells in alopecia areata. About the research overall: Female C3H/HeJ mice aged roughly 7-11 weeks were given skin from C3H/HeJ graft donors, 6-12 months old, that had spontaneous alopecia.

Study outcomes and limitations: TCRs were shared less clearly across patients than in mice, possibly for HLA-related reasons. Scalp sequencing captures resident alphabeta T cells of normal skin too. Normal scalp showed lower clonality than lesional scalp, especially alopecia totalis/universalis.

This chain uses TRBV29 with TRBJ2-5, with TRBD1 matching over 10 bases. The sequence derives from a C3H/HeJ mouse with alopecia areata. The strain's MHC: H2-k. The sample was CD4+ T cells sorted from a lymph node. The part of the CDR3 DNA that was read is TGTGCTAGCAGTCCCATCCCGGGACAGGGGCAAGAC. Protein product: CASSPIPGQGQD. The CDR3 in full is CASSPIPGQGQDTQYF.